The rows below give T cell receptor beta chains drawn from one sample of a study of patients and donors after allogeneic stem cell transplantation. Each CDR3 protein is one row after TCRdb ran MiXCR on the RT-PCR reads. The sample consists of about 28,000 distinct CDR3 sequences, under 7.5% of them appearing once. Sequencing was done on a sample of blood, either unsorted or a sorted T cell fraction (not recorded which). The source of these receptors is a human donor who was either an allogeneic HSCT recipient or a stem cell or donor lymphocyte infusion donor (not recorded which). It is not recorded whose cells these are; they may come from a transplant donor. The CDR3 runs from the conserved cysteine through the conserved F or W. D genes are given only for firm matches. Part of the rows lack a size; the others show once, few, many or a class for expanded clones.

clone_size,j_call,cdr3_length,d_call,v_call,cdr3_nt,cdr3_aa
many,TRBJ2-7,14,TRBD2,TRBV29-1,TGCAGCGTTGCTGCGGGAGGACGGTTTTACGAGCAGTACTTC,CSVAAGGRFYEQYF
few,TRBJ1-1,14,-,TRBV5-1,TGCGCCAGCAGGGTGAGTACCCTGAACACTGAAGCTTTCTTT,CASRVSTLNTEAFF
few,TRBJ2-2,14,TRBD2,TRBV10-3,TGTGCCACCCGACTAGCGGGAGTCACCGGGGAGCTGTTTTTT,CATRLAGVTGELFF
few,TRBJ2-7,12,-,TRBV6-6,TGTGCCAGCAGCCTTGACAGCTACGAGCAGTACTTC,CASSLDSYEQYF
-,TRBJ2-7,12,-,TRBV18,TGTGCCAGCTCCAACGAGGCCTACGAGCAGTACTTC,CASSNEAYEQYF
many,TRBJ2-7,10,-,TRBV20-1,TGCAGTGCTAGGAACTACGAGCAGTACTTC,CSARNYEQYF
medium-sized,TRBJ2-5,13,-,TRBV24-1,TGTGCCACCAGTGATGGGGGTCTCGGGACCCAGTACTTC,CATSDGGLGTQYF
few,TRBJ2-2,16,TRBD1,TRBV6-2/TRBV6-3,TGTGCCAGCAGCCACGGGGGACAGGGGATTTCCGGGGAGCTGTTTTTT,CASSHGGQGISGELFF
few,TRBJ2-7,14,-,TRBV3-1,TGTGCCAGCAGCCAAGGGCAGGGATCCTACGAGCAGTACTTC,CASSQGQGSYEQYF
-,TRBJ2-3,14,-,TRBV5-1,TGCGCCAGCAGCTTGGGTCAGGGTTCTGATACGCAGTATTTT,CASSLGQGSDTQYF
many,TRBJ2-7,14,-,TRBV10-3,TGTGCCATCAGGGACCCCAAGGAAGGCTACGAGCAGTACTTC,CAIRDPKEGYEQYF
-,TRBJ2-1,15,-,TRBV12-3/TRBV12-4,TGTGCCAGCAGTTTTTGGCCCCTTGACTACAATCAGCAGTTCTTC,CASSFWPLDYNQQFF
many,TRBJ2-3,15,-,TRBV5-1,TGCGCCAGCAGCCTTGGAAGCGCTGGCGGAAATACGCAGTATTTT,CASSLGSAGGNTQYF
many,TRBJ2-7,14,TRBD2,TRBV12-3/TRBV12-4,TGTGCCAGCAGTTGGGCTAGCGGGACCTCCGAGCAGTACTTC,CASSWASGTSEQYF
few,TRBJ2-1,16,TRBD2,TRBV7-7,TGTGCCAGCAGCCCAACTAGCGGGAGCTCCTACAATGAGCAGTTCTTC,CASSPTSGSSYNEQFF
-,TRBJ2-3,15,TRBD1,TRBV12-3/TRBV12-4,TGTGCCAGCATCACTGGCCCAGGGGGAACAGATACGCAGTATTTT,CASITGPGGTDTQYF
-,TRBJ2-5,13,-,TRBV30,TGTGCCTGGTGGACATTTCCAGCGGAGACCCAGTACTTC,CAWWTFPAETQYF
many,TRBJ1-1,14,-,TRBV5-1,TGCGCCAGCAGCTTGAGAGTCCTTAACACTGAAGCTTTCTTT,CASSLRVLNTEAFF
many,TRBJ2-7,12,-,TRBV4-3,TGCGCCAGCAGCCAAGCAGGGGACGAGCAGTACTTC,CASSQAGDEQYF
many,TRBJ1-2,16,-,TRBV4-2,TGTGCCAGCAGCCCGAGCTGGGACCTCCCTAACTATGGCTACACCTTC,CASSPSWDLPNYGYTF
many,TRBJ1-6,12,TRBD1,TRBV28,TGTGCCAGCAGTAGACAGGGATCACCCCTCCACTTT,CASSRQGSPLHF
few,TRBJ2-7,11,-,TRBV6-2/TRBV6-3,TGTGCCAGCAGTTACTCAACTCAGGTGTACTTC,CASSYSTQVYF
many,TRBJ2-3,12,-,TRBV18,TGTGCCAGCTCACCACCGGGGTATACGCAGTATTTT,CASSPPGYTQYF
many,TRBJ2-3,12,-,TRBV5-1,TGCGCCAGCAGCGTTAGCACAGATACGCAGTATTTT,CASSVSTDTQYF
many,TRBJ2-2,16,-,TRBV7-2,TGTGCCAGCAGCCCCCCTCTGTTCGGGGTTACCGGGGAGCTGTTTTTT,CASSPPLFGVTGELFF
-,TRBJ1-5,12,-,TRBV20-1,TGCAGTGCTAGGGGCAGGATCGGGCCCCAGCATTTT,CSARGRIGPQHF
few,TRBJ1-1,19,TRBD1,TRBV27,TGTGCCAGCAAATTCCACCCTCGCCGGGACAGGGAAGTGAACACTGAAGCTTTCTTT,CASKFHPRRDREVNTEAFF
few,TRBJ2-1,14,-,TRBV11-1,TGTGCCAGCAGCTTATGGTCTAGTTTACGAGAGCAGTTCTTC,CASSLWSSLREQFF
-,TRBJ1-3,19,-,TRBV28,TGTGCCAGCAGTCCCCCCGGACGGAGTCACTACGTCTCTGGAAACACCATATATTTT,CASSPPGRSHYVSGNTIYF
many,TRBJ2-1,16,-,TRBV7-9,TGTGCCAGCAGCTTAGTTTTAAGCGCGTCCTACAATGAGCAGTTCTTC,CASSLVLSASYNEQFF
many,TRBJ2-2,14,-,TRBV25-1,TGTGCCAGCAGTGAACAGTTTAACACCGGGGAGCTGTTTTTT,CASSEQFNTGELFF
few,TRBJ2-5,16,-,TRBV12-5,TGTGCTAGTGGTTCCGCTACCTCGGGACCCCGGGGGACCCAGTACTTC,CASGSATSGPRGTQYF
-,TRBJ2-1,12,TRBD2,TRBV6-5,TGTGCCAGCAGGGGCGGGAGTGATGAGCAGTTCTTC,CASRGGSDEQFF
many,TRBJ2-7,12,-,TRBV7-9,TGTGCCAGCAGCCCAGATTCAGGGGAGCAGTACTTC,CASSPDSGEQYF
-,TRBJ2-1,15,TRBD2,TRBV25-1,TGTGCCAGCAGTGACGCGGCGGGAGGGCTCGGCGAGCAGTTCTTC,CASSDAAGGLGEQFF
few,TRBJ2-2,13,-,TRBV7-7,TGTGCCAGCAGCATACAGGAACCCGGGGAGCTGTTTTTT,CASSIQEPGELFF
many,TRBJ1-1,13,-,TRBV3-1,TGTGCCAGCAGCCAGGGTGGAAGAACTGAAGCTTTCTTT,CASSQGGRTEAFF
-,TRBJ2-4,21,TRBD2,TRBV4-1,TGCGCCAGCAGCCAAGGGCCCCGGGTAGCGGGAGGAACCTCGGACAAAAACATTCAGTACTTC,CASSQGPRVAGGTSDKNIQYF
medium-sized,TRBJ1-1,15,TRBD1,TRBV5-6,TGTGCCAGCAGCAGGTTGGACAGGGAAAACACTGAAGCTTTCTTT,CASSRLDRENTEAFF
few,TRBJ1-5,14,-,TRBV28,TGTGCCAGCAGTGTGACAGCTCTTTATCAGCCCCAGCATTTT,CASSVTALYQPQHF
many,TRBJ2-1,17,-,TRBV28,TGTGCCAGCAGTTTTGGACCCACAATTCTCTCCTACAATGAGCAGTTCTTC,CASSFGPTILSYNEQFF
many,TRBJ1-1,13,-,TRBV10-3,TGTGCCATCAGTGACGGCAGCCCTCCTAAAGCTTTCTTT,CAISDGSPPKAFF
medium-sized,TRBJ1-1,12,-,TRBV7-9,TGTGCCAGCAGCTGGGGGAACACTGAAGCTTTCTTT,CASSWGNTEAFF
-,TRBJ2-3,15,-,TRBV9,TGTGCCAGCAGCGTAGGTCCGAAATACACAGATACGCAGTATTTT,CASSVGPKYTDTQYF
few,TRBJ2-7,10,-,TRBV20-1,TGCAGTGTTAGGGGCAACGAGCAGTACTTC,CSVRGNEQYF
many,TRBJ2-2,12,-,TRBV12-3/TRBV12-4,TGTGCCAGCAGTTTTAGGCACGGGGAGCTGTTTTTT,CASSFRHGELFF
many,TRBJ1-5,14,-,TRBV20-1,TGCAGTGCTAGTTTCCTATCAGGGGATCAGCCCCAGCATTTT,CSASFLSGDQPQHF
-,TRBJ2-2,15,-,TRBV19,TGTGCCAGTAGTATCTTTCGGGAGCGGCAAGGGGAGCTGTTTTTT,CASSIFRERQGELFF
many,TRBJ2-6,16,-,TRBV13,TGTGCCAGCAGCTGGGGGACAATCTCTGGGGCCAACGTCCTGACTTTC,CASSWGTISGANVLTF
many,TRBJ1-3,16,-,TRBV7-2,TGTGCCAGCAGCGTAGCCACAGGGACGTCTGGAAACACCATATATTTT,CASSVATGTSGNTIYF
few,TRBJ2-1,17,TRBD2,TRBV20-1,TGCAGTGCTAGAGATCAGCGGCTAGCGGAATCCTACAATGAGCAGTTCTTC,CSARDQRLAESYNEQFF
-,TRBJ2-1,17,-,TRBV28,TGTGCCAGCCATGGGGCCGTCCGGGACCGCCTTAGCGATGAGCAGTTCTTC,CASHGAVRDRLSDEQFF
many,TRBJ2-7,13,-,TRBV29-1,TGCAGCGTTGAACTGGGAAAATCCTACGAGCAGTACTTC,CSVELGKSYEQYF